The 18 T cell receptor beta chains reported below all come from one sample, sequenced in a study of T cell responses to AZD1222 COVID-19 vaccine. Produced via immunoSEQ multiplex PCR; TCRdb's table is partial and in-frame only. The data hold 65,000 to 85,000 clones, with about 80% observed a single time. The sample consisted of peripheral blood, taken 28 days after the second AZD1222 dose. These receptors were collected from an adult who received the AZD1222 COVID-19 vaccine.

This chain joins TRBV3-1 (or the pseudogene TRBV3-2) and TRBJ1-3, with unresolved D. Germline CDR1 reads LGHDT; CDR2 reads YNNKEL (reference sequence). V lost 1 base and J lost 1, with 8 bases in between. The length of the CDR3 is 15 residues. CDR3 coding DNA: TGTGCCAGCAGCCAAGGCGGGGTTTCTGGAAACACCATATATTTT. Translated, it gives CASSQGGVSGNTIYF.

The CDR3 bases are TGTGCCAGCAGCCAACTAGCGGGGAGAGAGACCCAGTACTTC. Translating gives CASSQLAGRETQYF. The rearrangement uses TRBV3-1 (or the pseudogene TRBV3-2) and TRBJ2-5; 9 positions match TRBD2. Germline loops: CDR1 LGHDT, CDR2 YNNKEL (reference sequence). The CDR3 spans 14 residues. V shed 2 bases, J shed 4 bases, and the junction held 2 bases outside the gene matches.

V and J are TRBV7-6 and TRBJ2-1; D is undetermined. The CDR3 loop spans 15 amino acids. Trimming shortened V by 1 base and J by 4 bases, and 11 bases separated the two germline ends. The germline V gene has CDR1 SGHVS and CDR2 FNYEAQ. The CDR3 bases are TGTGCCAGCAGCTTAGAAAAAGGAACTTACAATGAGCAGTTCTTC. Its protein product is CASSLEKGTYNEQFF.

The chain couples TRBV7-9 to TRBJ2-7, with 7 bases aligning to TRBD1. Unmatched junction bases numbered 16, after V lost 3 bases and J lost 2 bases. CDR1 SEHNR and CDR2 FQNEAQ come from the germline V gene (reference sequence). This CDR3 comprises 18 residues. CDR3: CASSFVTSGTAITYEQYF. For the CDR3, the DNA is TGTGCCAGCAGCTTCGTAACTTCCGGGACAGCTATTACCTACGAGCAGTACTTC.

DNA of the CDR3: TGTGCCAGCTCGCAGACAGGGGTCTCCTACGAGCAGTACTTC. This sequence encodes CASSQTGVSYEQYF. V is TRBV19 and J is TRBJ2-7, with 8 nucleotides matching TRBD1. The CDR3 sequence is 14 residues long. The J segment lost 0 bases and the V segment lost 9 bases, leaving 7 bases of the junction unmatched. Per the germline V gene, CDR1 is LNHDA and CDR2 is SQIVND (reference sequence).

The chain carries TRBV6-5 and TRBJ1-2; D unclear. V was shortened by 6 bases and J by 1 base, with 6 bases between the two germline ends. This CDR3 has 12 residues. Germline V gives CDR1 MNHEY, CDR2 SVGAGI. The CDR3 protein is CASRAGNYGYTF. The DNA for the CDR3 is TGTGCCAGCAGGGCGGGTAACTATGGCTACACCTTC.

The V call is TRBV19, the J call TRBJ2-7; D call uncertain. CDR3 length: 14 residues. CDR1 is LNHDA and CDR2 is SQIVND in the germline V gene (reference sequence). Trimming shortened V by 1 base and J by 5 bases, and 12 bases separated the two germline ends. This chain's CDR3 is CASSIVGGFNEQYF. CDR3 nucleotides: TGTGCCAGTAGTATAGTAGGCGGCTTTAACGAGCAGTACTTC.

V gene TRBV30 combines with J gene TRBJ2-7, with 7 bases that match TRBD1. The V and J ends lost 7 bases and 3 bases, in that order; junction bases with no gene match: 6. The CDR3 consists of 12 residues. Germline V lookup: CDR1 GTSNPN, CDR2 SVGIG (reference sequence). CDR3 loop: CASHRGSYEQYF. The CDR3 region has the DNA TGTGCCTCCCACAGGGGTAGCTACGAGCAGTACTTC.

The chain carries TRBV11-2 and TRBJ1-2; D gene ambiguous. This CDR3 is 15 amino acids long. CDR1 SGHAT and CDR2 FQNNGV come from the germline V gene. V gave up 4 bases and J gave up 4 bases, with 16 bases separating them. The CDR3 DNA is TGTGCCAGCAGCTCCAGGATGGAACGGGGCTATGGCTACACCTTC. Its protein is CASSSRMERGYGYTF.

The J gene is TRBJ1-2, the V gene TRBV12-3 or TRBV12-4; tentatively, D is TRBD1 (6 bases). The length of the CDR3 is 13 residues. The V end was cut by 2 bases, the J end by 6 bases, with 10 bases between. The CDR3 bases are TGTGCCAGCAGTTTAACCAGGGGCGATGGCTACACCTTC. It is translated as CASSLTRGDGYTF.

This chain joins TRBV6-1 and TRBJ1-2, with 7 bases that match TRBD1. The J segment lost 4 bases and the V segment lost 2 bases, leaving 7 bases of the junction unmatched. Germline V gives CDR1 MNHNS, CDR2 SASEGT. The CDR3 extends over 15 amino acids. In nucleotides, the CDR3 is TGTGCCAGCAGTGAAATCACAGGGGAGGGCTATGGCTACACCTTC. This codes for CASSEITGEGYGYTF.

The CDR3 protein is CASRTPTDTQYF. As DNA, the CDR3 is TGTGCCAGCAGAACGCCCACAGATACGCAGTATTTT. The V call is TRBV2, the J call TRBJ2-3; no reliable D call. The V end lost 6 bases, the J end lost 2 bases, and 6 bases lay between the germline ends. The germline gives CDR1 SNHLY, CDR2 FYNNEI. There are 12 residues in the CDR3. Full variable domain (missing parts from reference TRBV2 and TRBJ2-3): EPEVTQTPSHQVTQMGQEVILRCVPISNHLYFYWYRQILGQKVEFLVSFYNNEISEKSEIFDDQFSVERPDGSNFTLKIRSTKLEDSAMYFCASRTPTDTQYFGPGTRLTVL.

The V gene is TRBV2, the J gene TRBJ2-7; no reliable D call. CDR3 length: 14 residues. Trimming cost V 7 bases and J 3 bases, with 16 bases left between them. Germline values: CDR1 SNHLY, CDR2 FYNNEI. CDR3 sequence: CASKDTVEYYEQYF. The CDR3 nucleotides read TGTGCCAGCAAAGATACGGTAGAGTACTACGAGCAGTACTTC. Using reference TRBV2 and TRBJ2-7 for the parts outside the CDR3, the full variable domain is EPEVTQTPSHQVTQMGQEVILRCVPISNHLYFYWYRQILGQKVEFLVSFYNNEISEKSEIFDDQFSVERPDGSNFTLKIRSTKLEDSAMYFCASKDTVEYYEQYFGPGTRLTVT.

This clone was observed once. The rearrangement uses TRBV30 and TRBJ1-2; 7 positions agree with TRBD1. CDR3 length: 12 residues. The trim removed 4 bases at V and 4 bases at J, leaving 3 bases unmatched. Germline CDR1 reads GTSNPN; CDR2 reads SVGIG (reference sequence). Here the CDR3 reads CAWMTGIYGYTF. The CDR3 coding sequence is TGTGCCTGGATGACAGGGATCTATGGCTACACCTTC.

On this clone itself: Mismatch with germline at one junction end may stem from a read error. The chain is built from TRBV6-5 and TRBJ1-4; D might be TRBD1 (6 bases). The length of the CDR3 is 15 residues. The germline V gene has CDR1 MNHEY and CDR2 SVGAGI. This CDR3 is CASSDSGAPNEKLFF. The CDR3 DNA reads as TGTGCCAGCAGTGACTCGGGGGCTCCTAATGAAAAACTGTTTTTT.

CDR3 in DNA: TGTGCCAGCAGCCCGAGTTGGAGGCAGGTAGCTAGTGGCTACACCTTC. Amino acids: CASSPSWRQVASGYTF. The rearrangement links TRBV9 to TRBJ1-2; no definite D call. The germline gives CDR1 SGDLS, CDR2 YYNGEE. Trimming pared 4 bases from V and 7 bases from J, leaving 23 bases between. The CDR3 covers 16 residues.

This clone was observed a handful of times. Other DNA sequences in the sample encode the same CDR3. The chain joins TRBV24-1 to TRBJ1-6, with D possibly being TRBD1 (5 bases). CDR3 length: 13 residues. The germline CDR1 and CDR2 sequences are KGHDR and SFDVKD. V dropped 7 bases and J dropped 7 bases, with 10 bases sitting between them. The CDR3 sequence is CATRGPGNSPLHF. The CDR3, as DNA: TGTGCCACCAGGGGGCCCGGGAATTCACCCCTCCACTTT.

This chain connects TRBV27 to TRBJ2-3; 7 bases agree with TRBD1. The CDR3 length is 15 residues. In germline, CDR1 is MNHEY, CDR2 SMNVEV (reference sequence). The J segment lost 0 bases and the V segment lost 6 bases, leaving 6 bases of the junction unmatched. This chain's CDR3 is CASRYWGQSTDTQYF. The CDR3 coding sequence is TGTGCCAGCAGATACTGGGGACAGAGCACAGATACGCAGTATTTT.